The clone carrying this T cell receptor beta chain has at least ten counts. Its cognate antigen is unknown. The sample originates from a study of identical twins. Trimming removed 3 bases at V and 0 bases at J, with 11 bases between. The CDR3 spans 15 residues. A single record per CDR3 protein comes from TCRdb applying MiXCR to the 5' RACE reads. Among approximately 670,000 distinct CDR3 sequences listed, 6% to 6.5% were seen once. Study-level points and caveats: Analyses of zero insertions could be partly confounded by invariant MAIT and iNKT cells.

This chain links TRBV12-3 or TRBV12-4 with TRBJ2-5; D unresolved. This clonotype was sampled from a man between 18 and 35 years old in good health. Source material: naive T cells sorted from blood. This chain's CDR3 is CASSFRQMYQETQYF. DNA for the CDR3: TGTGCCAGCAGTTTTCGGCAGATGTACCAAGAGACCCAGTACTTC.